One TCR beta chain is described in this entry. The data belong to a study of T-cell memory formation after mild COVID-19. Germline V gene data show CDR1 as LGHNA and CDR2 as YSLEER. The ends were cut back, 4 bases at V and 2 bases at J, with 15 bases in the middle. CDR3 length: 15 amino acids. TCRdb fed the 5' RACE reads into MiXCR, producing one record per CDR3 protein. The sample carries roughly 300,000 distinct CDR3 sequences, 15% to 20% recorded once. This receptor was taken from a man aged 18 to 30 who had mild COVID-19 (a few samples of this study predate the infection). Cell type and time point are not known. V gene TRBV4-3 combines with J gene TRBJ2-7; tentative D call: TRBD2 (6 bases). The specimen sequenced was PBMCs or a T cell subset sorted from them (not recorded which). The CDR3 sequence: CASSLGQGGAYEQYF. Here the CDR3 DNA reads TGCGCCAGCAGCCTGGGCCAAGGAGGGGCCTACGAGCAGTACTTC.